This TCR beta chain was captured by sequencing in a study of cytomegalovirus exposure and HLA in healthy donors. Study-level points and caveats: It was found in a later analysis that first-cohort TCR clusters tended to co-occur in the 120 validation repertoires. The study recorded 160 or so TCR beta chains that were cytomegalovirus-associated.

Worth noting for this clone: The antigen remains unidentified.

The germline V gene encodes CDR1 SGHRS and CDR2 YFSETQ. The CDR3 covers 14 residues. V shed 5 bases and J shed 1 base, with 10 bases lying between them. Some clones are missing from TCRdb's copy, which holds only in-frame ones; the method was immunoSEQ multiplex PCR. The table lists 73,000 or so clones, just under 95% of them singletons. The specimen was PBMCs. The sequence derives from a young woman in good health and CMV-seropositive. The chain has TRBV5-1 and TRBJ1-3; D is unresolved. CDR3 protein: CASSAARSGNTIYF. The CDR3 DNA follows: TGCGCCAGCAGTGCGGCGAGGTCTGGAAACACCATATATTTT.